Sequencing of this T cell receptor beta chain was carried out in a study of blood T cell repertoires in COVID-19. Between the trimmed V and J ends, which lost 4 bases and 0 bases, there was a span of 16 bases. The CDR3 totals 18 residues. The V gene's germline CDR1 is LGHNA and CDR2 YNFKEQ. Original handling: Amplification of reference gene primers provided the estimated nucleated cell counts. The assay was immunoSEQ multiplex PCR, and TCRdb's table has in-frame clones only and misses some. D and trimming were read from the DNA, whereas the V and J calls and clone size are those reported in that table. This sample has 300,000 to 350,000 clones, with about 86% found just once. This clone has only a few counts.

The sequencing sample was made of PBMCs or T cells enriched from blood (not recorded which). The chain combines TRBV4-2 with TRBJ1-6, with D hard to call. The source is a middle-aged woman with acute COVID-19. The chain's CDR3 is CASSPLGVTSSYNSPLHF. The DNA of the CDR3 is TGTGCCAGCAGCCCTCTGGGCGTTACTAGCTCCTATAATTCACCCCTCCACTTT.